Sequencing of this T cell receptor beta chain was carried out in a study of cytomegalovirus exposure and HLA in healthy donors. Study details: An earlier analysis identified fewer than 130 million unique TCR beta sequences in about 179 million T cells.

PCR was performed using 60 Vbeta and 13 Jbeta primers. Sequencing was performed with immunoSEQ multiplex PCR; in TCRdb, only in-frame clones are kept and a portion is missing. The data show a few hundred thousand clones, almost 80% seen once. Germline CDR1 and CDR2: SGHTA and FQGNSA. This CDR3 has 16 residues. J lost 1 base, V lost 1 base, and 6 bases had no gene match. Donors had nominal health at sampling but likely had unrecorded immune exposures. Sequencing was performed on PBMCs. This receptor was taken from a man younger than 30 in good health and CMV-seronegative. The chain links TRBV7-2 to TRBJ2-7; 8 bases line up with TRBD2. The chain's CDR3 is CASSLDRTGGSYEQYF. In DNA, the CDR3 is TGTGCCAGCAGCTTAGACCGGACGGGAGGGTCCTACGAGCAGTACTTC. The full variable domain, in which reference TRBV7-2 and TRBJ2-7 provide the parts outside the CDR3, is GAGVSQSPSNKVTEKGKDVELRCDPISGHTALYWYRQSLGQGLEFLIYFQGNSAPDKSGLPSDRFSAERTGGSVSTLTIQRTQQEDSAVYLCASSLDRTGGSYEQYFGPGTRLTVT.